This T cell receptor beta chain derives from a study of T-cell memory formation after mild COVID-19. This clonotype was counted only a few times. The V gene's germline CDR1 is SGHRS and CDR2 YFSETQ. V dropped 4 bases and J dropped 7; count of bases not matched to a gene: 13. This CDR3 has 18 amino acids. Via MiXCR, TCRdb re-called the 5' RACE reads, giving one row per CDR3 protein. The repertoire holds 150,000 to 200,000 distinct CDR3 sequences, 11% seen once, with roughly 3.8% in the top ten. The TCR was taken from a man between 18 and 29 years old who had mild COVID-19 (a few samples of this study predate the infection). Cell type and time point are not known. Sample: PBMCs or a T cell subset sorted from them (not recorded which). This chain connects TRBV5-1 to TRBJ2-1, with 14 bases that match TRBD2. The CDR3 bases are TGCGCCAGCAGCCCGAATGCCGGGACTAGCGGGGGACGGAATGAGCAGTTCTTC. Residues: CASSPNAGTSGGRNEQFF.